These 17 T cell receptor beta chains were sequenced from one sample in a study of pediatric ulcerative colitis (dated by TCRdb to between 2018 and 2020). Library construction relied on the immunoSEQ multiplex PCR assay. In its TCRdb copy, this immuneACCESS table keeps in-frame sequences only and misses some clones. Where compared with another copy, unresolved V genes explain less than half of these, and the others have no known cause. A total of roughly 64,000 clones appear in this sample, around 85% of them only once. Approximately 3.4% of the sample goes to the ten largest clones. Sequenced sample: blood. The receptors originated from a boy younger than 18 with severe ulcerative colitis.

The chain combines TRBV13 with TRBJ1-1; D ambiguous. V was trimmed by 0 bases and J by 1 base, leaving 0 bases between them. Germline CDR1 PRHDT, CDR2 FYEKMQ (reference sequence). The CDR3 is 12 residues long. The CDR3 DNA reads TGTGCCAGCAGCTTAGGGAACACTGAAGCTTTCTTT. It codes for CASSLGNTEAFF. The complete variable domain, with remaining parts taken from reference TRBV13 and TRBJ1-1, reads AAGVIQSPRHLIKEKRETATLKCYPIPRHDTVYWYQQGPGQDPQFLISFYEKMQSDKGSIPDRFSAQQFSDYHSELNMSSLELGDSALYFCASSLGNTEAFFGQGTRLTVV.

V and J are TRBV27 and TRBJ2-5; the match to TRBD2 covers 15 bases. J gave up 5 bases and V 9 bases, and 10 bases lay outside the gene matches. Germline CDR1 is MNHEY and CDR2 is SMNVEV (reference sequence). The CDR3 extends over 16 amino acids. This chain's CDR3 is CASKPGLAGGLETQYF. CDR3 nucleotide sequence: TGTGCCAGTAAACCGGGACTAGCGGGAGGTTTGGAGACCCAGTACTTC.

The chain has TRBV19 and TRBJ2-3; TRBD1 or TRBD2 may be the D gene (6 bases each). The CDR3 spans 16 residues. Germline lookup yields CDR1 LNHDA and CDR2 SQIVND (reference sequence). V lost 5 bases and J 3 bases, leaving 18 bases between the germline ends. The CDR3 DNA reads as TGTGCCAGTAGTCAACGGACGGGGGCCCTAACAGATACGCAGTATTTT. Translating gives CASSQRTGALTDTQYF.

V gene TRBV4-3 combines with J gene TRBJ2-1; 11 nucleotides agree with TRBD2. The CDR3 length is 15 residues. The trim removed 4 bases at V and 4 bases at J, leaving 3 bases unmatched. Per the germline V gene, CDR1 is LGHNA and CDR2 is YSLEER. CDR3 coding DNA: TGCGCCAGCAGCCCGGGACTAGCGGTATACAATGAGCAGTTCTTC. The encoded protein is CASSPGLAVYNEQFF.

This clone was counted once. The chain recombines TRBV7-8 with TRBJ2-7, with TRBD2 matching over 7 bases. In germline, CDR1 is SGHVS, CDR2 FQNEAQ. With 5 bases clipped from V and 2 bases from J, the junction kept 9 bases outside the gene matches. The CDR3 consists of 15 residues. Written as DNA, the CDR3 is TGTGCCAGCAGCGAAACGACGGGAGGCCCCTACGAGCAGTACTTC. Translation: CASSETTGGPYEQYF. The complete variable domain, with remaining parts taken from reference TRBV7-8 and TRBJ2-7, reads GAGVSQSPRYKVAKRGQDVALRCDPISGHVSLFWYQQALGQGPEFLTYFQNEAQLDKSGLPSDRFFAERPEGSVSTLKIQRTQQEDSAVYLCASSETTGGPYEQYFGPGTRLTVT.

About this clone: A junction boundary mismatches the germline segment, possibly from a read error. This sequence joins TRBV11-3 and TRBJ2-7; D may be TRBD2 (5 bases). This CDR3 contains 12 residues. CDR1 is SGHNT, CDR2 YENEEA, per germline. The CDR3 spells CASSLSSPERNF. DNA for the CDR3: TGTGCCAGCAGCTTAAGTTCCCCCGAGCGGAACTTC.

The chain recombines TRBV6-6 with TRBJ2-7, with D possibly being TRBD1 (6 bases). With 5 bases removed from V and 2 bases from J, the gap between germline ends came to 10 bases. The CDR3 consists of 13 residues. The V gene's germline CDR1 is MNHNY and CDR2 SVGAGI (reference sequence). The CDR3 DNA reads TGTGCCAGCAGTCAGGGGCTCACCTACGAGCAGTACTTC. Its translation: CASSQGLTYEQYF.

V usage is TRBV5-5 and J usage is TRBJ2-5; D perhaps matches TRBD1 (5 bases). CDR1 and CDR2 (germline): SGHKS, YYEKEE (reference sequence). The CDR3 contains 15 residues. The V gene lost 3 bases and the J gene lost 0 bases, with 12 bases spanning the gap. The CDR3: CASSWGSVYQETQYF. The CDR3 DNA sequence: TGTGCCAGCAGCTGGGGCTCAGTGTACCAAGAGACCCAGTACTTC.

For this clone: The sample carries other DNA sequences with the same CDR3. This rearrangement joins TRBV7-9 to TRBJ2-5; D is unresolved. This CDR3 comprises 13 residues. V gave up 1 base and J gave up 2 bases, with 5 bases separating them. The germline V gene encodes CDR1 SEHNR and CDR2 FQNEAQ (reference sequence). As DNA, the CDR3 is TGTGCCAGCAGCTTAGACTCGCAAGAGACCCAGTACTTC. Residues: CASSLDSQETQYF.

In its sample, this clone was seen a few times. This chain connects TRBV21-1 to TRBJ1-5; TRBD1 is the table's D call and was not checked against the DNA. TRBV21-1 is a pseudogene. The length of the CDR3 is 13 residues. Written as DNA, the CDR3 is TGTGCCAGCAGCACATCAGGAAATCAGCCCCAGCATTTT. Its protein is CASSTSGNQPQHF.

V gene TRBV18 combines with J gene TRBJ1-5, with D tentatively TRBD1 (6 bases). Trimming stripped 1 base from V and 5 bases from J, with 18 bases between. This CDR3 is built from 17 residues. The germline CDR1 and CDR2 sequences are KGHSH and LQKENI. Here the CDR3 DNA reads TGTGCCAGCTCACCACGATCCCCGGGGGGCGGTGATCAGCCCCAGCATTTT. Translating it yields CASSPRSPGGGDQPQHF. Full variable domain (remainder filled in from reference TRBV18 and TRBJ1-5): NAGVMQNPRHLVRRRGQEARLRCSPMKGHSHVYWYRQLPEEGLKFMVYLQKENIIDESGMPKERFSAEFPKEGPSILRIQQVVRGDSAAYFCASSPRSPGGGDQPQHFGDGTRLSIL.

This chain uses TRBV5-1 with TRBJ1-2; D remains ambiguous. CDR1 is SGHRS and CDR2 is YFSETQ in the germline V gene. V lost 4 bases and J 1 base, leaving 14 bases between the germline ends. The CDR3 has 15 amino acids. As DNA, the CDR3 is TGCGCCAGCAGCCCGGGAGGGAGTTATAACTATGGCTACACCTTC. It codes for CASSPGGSYNYGYTF.

V usage is TRBV5-1 and J usage is TRBJ2-5, with D maybe TRBD1 (6 bases). Per the germline V gene, CDR1 is SGHRS and CDR2 is YFSETQ. Trimming took off 4 bases at V and 2 bases at J, with 15 bases between the two ends. The CDR3 is 15 amino acids. This CDR3 reads CASSVYGTPQETQYF. The CDR3 DNA reads as TGCGCCAGCAGCGTATACGGGACACCACAAGAGACCCAGTACTTC.

This clone occurred a few times. The chain links TRBV7-6 to TRBJ1-1; perhaps TRBD1 as D (6 bases). This CDR3 has 15 residues. Trimming shortened V by 1 base and J by 1 base, and 10 bases separated the two germline ends. CDR1 and CDR2 (germline): SGHVS, FNYEAQ. DNA for the CDR3: TGTGCCAGCAGCTTAGACCCAGGGGAGAACACTGAAGCTTTCTTT. Translation gives CASSLDPGENTEAFF.

This chain joins TRBV29-1 and TRBJ2-1; 8 bases are a match to TRBD2. Per germline, CDR1 SQVTM and CDR2 ANQGSEA. CDR3 length: 17 residues. With 7 bases clipped from V and 1 base from J, the junction kept 15 bases outside the gene matches. The CDR3 reads CSAETAGTSSSYNEQFF. CDR3 DNA sequence: TGCAGCGCCGAGACCGCCGGGACTAGTTCTTCCTACAATGAGCAGTTCTTC.

This clone was seen a handful of times. The chain carries TRBV28 and TRBJ2-3; possibly TRBD1 or TRBD2 for D (5 bases each). The germline V gene has CDR1 MDHEN and CDR2 SYDVKM. The CDR3 loop spans 16 amino acids. V was pared by 6 bases and J by 1 base, with 17 bases between. The CDR3, as DNA: TGTGCCAGCAGCCCCCTCCTGGGGGTTGGCACAGATACGCAGTATTTT. It yields the protein CASSPLLGVGTDTQYF.

This sequence joins TRBV12-2 and TRBJ1-2; the table names TRBD1, a call not compared with the DNA. TRBV12-2 constitutes a pseudogene. The CDR3 length is 13 residues. CDR3 coding DNA: TGTGCAAGTCGCTTTTCAGGGGAGCCTGGCTACACCTTC. Translated: CASRFSGEPGYTF.